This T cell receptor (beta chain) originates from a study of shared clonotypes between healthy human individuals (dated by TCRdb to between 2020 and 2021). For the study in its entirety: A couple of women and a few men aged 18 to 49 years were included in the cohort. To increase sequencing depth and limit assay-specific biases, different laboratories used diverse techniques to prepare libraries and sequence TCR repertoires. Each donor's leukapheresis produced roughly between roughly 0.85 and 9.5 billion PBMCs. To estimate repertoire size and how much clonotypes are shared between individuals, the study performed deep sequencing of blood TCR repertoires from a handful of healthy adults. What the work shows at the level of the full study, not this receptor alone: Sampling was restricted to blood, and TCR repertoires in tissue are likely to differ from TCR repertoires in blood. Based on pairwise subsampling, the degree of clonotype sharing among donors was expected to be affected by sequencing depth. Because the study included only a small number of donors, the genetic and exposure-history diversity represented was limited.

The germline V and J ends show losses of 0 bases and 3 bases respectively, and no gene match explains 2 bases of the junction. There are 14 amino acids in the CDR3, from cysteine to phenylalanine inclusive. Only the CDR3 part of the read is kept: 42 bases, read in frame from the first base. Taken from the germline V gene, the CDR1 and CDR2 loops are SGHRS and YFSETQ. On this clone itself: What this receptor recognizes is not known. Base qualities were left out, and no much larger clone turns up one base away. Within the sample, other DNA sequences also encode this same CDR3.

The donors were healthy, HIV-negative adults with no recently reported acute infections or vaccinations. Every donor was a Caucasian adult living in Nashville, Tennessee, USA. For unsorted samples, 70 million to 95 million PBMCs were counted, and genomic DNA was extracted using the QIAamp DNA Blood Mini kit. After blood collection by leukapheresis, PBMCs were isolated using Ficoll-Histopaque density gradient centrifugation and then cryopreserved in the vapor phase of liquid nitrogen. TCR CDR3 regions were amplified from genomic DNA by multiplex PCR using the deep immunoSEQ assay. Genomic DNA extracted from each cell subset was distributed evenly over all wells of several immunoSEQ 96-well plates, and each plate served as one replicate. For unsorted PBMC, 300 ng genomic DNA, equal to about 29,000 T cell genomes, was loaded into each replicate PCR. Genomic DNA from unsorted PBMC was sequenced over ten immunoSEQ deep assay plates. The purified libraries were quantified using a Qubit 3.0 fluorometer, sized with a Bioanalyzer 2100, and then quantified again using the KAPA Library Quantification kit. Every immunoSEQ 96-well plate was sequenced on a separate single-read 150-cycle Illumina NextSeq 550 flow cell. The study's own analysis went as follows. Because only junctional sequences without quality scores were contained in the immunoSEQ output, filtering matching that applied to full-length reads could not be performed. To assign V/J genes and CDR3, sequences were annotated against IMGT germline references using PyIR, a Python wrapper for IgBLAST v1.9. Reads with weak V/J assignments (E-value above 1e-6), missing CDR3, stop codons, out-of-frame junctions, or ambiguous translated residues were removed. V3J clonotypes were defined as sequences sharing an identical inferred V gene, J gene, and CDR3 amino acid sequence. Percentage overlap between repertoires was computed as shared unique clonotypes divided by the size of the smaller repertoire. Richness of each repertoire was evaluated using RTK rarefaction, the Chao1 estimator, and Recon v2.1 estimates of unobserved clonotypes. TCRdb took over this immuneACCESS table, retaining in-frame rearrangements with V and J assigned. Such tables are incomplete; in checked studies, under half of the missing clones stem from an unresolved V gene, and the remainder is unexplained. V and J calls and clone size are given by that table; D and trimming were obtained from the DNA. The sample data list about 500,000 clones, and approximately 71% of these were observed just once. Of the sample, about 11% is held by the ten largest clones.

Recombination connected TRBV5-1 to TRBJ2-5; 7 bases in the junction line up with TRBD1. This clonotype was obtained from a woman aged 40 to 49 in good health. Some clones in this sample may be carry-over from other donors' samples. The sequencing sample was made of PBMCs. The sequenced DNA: TGCGCCAGCAGCTTGGGAGGGACAGAAGAGACCCAGTACTTC. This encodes CASSLGGTEETQYF.